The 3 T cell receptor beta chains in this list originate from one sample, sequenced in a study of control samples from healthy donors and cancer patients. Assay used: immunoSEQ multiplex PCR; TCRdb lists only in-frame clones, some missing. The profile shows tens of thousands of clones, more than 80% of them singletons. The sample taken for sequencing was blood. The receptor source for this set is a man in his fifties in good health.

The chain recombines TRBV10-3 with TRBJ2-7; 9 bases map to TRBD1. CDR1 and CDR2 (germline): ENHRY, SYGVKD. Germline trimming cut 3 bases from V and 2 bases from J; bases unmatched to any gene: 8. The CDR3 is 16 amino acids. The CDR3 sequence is CAISEHPGTGPYEQYF. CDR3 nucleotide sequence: TGTGCCATCAGTGAACACCCTGGGACAGGGCCCTACGAGCAGTACTTC.

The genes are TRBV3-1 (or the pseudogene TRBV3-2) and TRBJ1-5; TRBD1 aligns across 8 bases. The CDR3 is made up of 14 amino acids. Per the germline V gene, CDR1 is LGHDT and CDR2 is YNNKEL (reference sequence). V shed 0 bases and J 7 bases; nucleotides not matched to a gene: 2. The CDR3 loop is CASSQDRGRQPQHF. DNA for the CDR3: TGTGCCAGCAGCCAAGACAGGGGGCGACAGCCCCAGCATTTT.

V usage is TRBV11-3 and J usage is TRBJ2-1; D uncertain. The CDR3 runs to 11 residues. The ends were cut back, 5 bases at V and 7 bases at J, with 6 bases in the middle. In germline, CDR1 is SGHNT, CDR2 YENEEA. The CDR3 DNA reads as TGTGCCAGCAGCCGAGTAAATGAGCAGTTCTTC. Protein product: CASSRVNEQFF.